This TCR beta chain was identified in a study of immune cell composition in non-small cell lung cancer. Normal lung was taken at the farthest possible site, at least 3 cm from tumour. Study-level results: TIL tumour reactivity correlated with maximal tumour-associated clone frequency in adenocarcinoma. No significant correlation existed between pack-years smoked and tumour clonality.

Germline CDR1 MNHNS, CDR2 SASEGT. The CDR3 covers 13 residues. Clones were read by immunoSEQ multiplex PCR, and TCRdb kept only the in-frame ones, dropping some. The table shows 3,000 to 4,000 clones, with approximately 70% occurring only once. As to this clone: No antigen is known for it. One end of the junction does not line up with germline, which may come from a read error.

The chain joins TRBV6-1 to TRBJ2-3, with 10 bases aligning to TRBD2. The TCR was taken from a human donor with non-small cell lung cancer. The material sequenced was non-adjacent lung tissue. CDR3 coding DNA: TGTGCCAGCATTGGGCTAGCGGGAGTTAAGGTCCATTTT. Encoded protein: CASIGLAGVKVHF.